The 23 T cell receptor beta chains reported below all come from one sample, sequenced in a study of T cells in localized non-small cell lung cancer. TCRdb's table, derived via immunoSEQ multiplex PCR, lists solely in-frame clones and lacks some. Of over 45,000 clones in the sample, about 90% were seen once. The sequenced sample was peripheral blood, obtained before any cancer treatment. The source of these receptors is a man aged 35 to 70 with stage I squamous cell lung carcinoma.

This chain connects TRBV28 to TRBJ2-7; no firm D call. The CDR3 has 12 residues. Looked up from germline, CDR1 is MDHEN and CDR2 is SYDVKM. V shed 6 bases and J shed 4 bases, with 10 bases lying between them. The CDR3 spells CASSYDQYEQYF. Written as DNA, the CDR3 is TGTGCCAGCAGCTATGACCAGTACGAGCAGTACTTC.

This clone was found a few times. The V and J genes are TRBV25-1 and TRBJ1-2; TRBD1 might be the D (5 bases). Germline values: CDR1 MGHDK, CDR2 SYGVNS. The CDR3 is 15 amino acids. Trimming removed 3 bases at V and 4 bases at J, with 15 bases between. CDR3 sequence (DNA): TGTGCCAGCAGTGACGGGACTTTTCGGGGCTATGGCTACACCTTC. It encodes CASSDGTFRGYGYTF.

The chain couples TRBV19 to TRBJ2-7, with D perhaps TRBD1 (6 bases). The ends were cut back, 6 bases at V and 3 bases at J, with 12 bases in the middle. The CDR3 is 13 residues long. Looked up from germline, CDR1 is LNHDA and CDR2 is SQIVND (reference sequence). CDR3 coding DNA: TGTGCCAGTAGCCAGACAGGAGACTACGAGCAGTACTTC. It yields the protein CASSQTGDYEQYF.

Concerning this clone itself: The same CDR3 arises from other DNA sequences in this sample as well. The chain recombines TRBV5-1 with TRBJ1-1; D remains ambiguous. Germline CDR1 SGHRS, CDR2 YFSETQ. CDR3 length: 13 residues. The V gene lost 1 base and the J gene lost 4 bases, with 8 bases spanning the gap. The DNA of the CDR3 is TGCGCCAGCAGCTTGCGGGGTGGCACTGAAGCTTTCTTT. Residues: CASSLRGGTEAFF.

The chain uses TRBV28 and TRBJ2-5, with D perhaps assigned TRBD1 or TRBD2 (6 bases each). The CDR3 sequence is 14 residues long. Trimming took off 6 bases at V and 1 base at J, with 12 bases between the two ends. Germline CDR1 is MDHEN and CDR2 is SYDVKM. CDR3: CASSLRGGQETQYF. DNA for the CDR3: TGTGCCAGCAGCCTCAGGGGAGGCCAAGAGACCCAGTACTTC.

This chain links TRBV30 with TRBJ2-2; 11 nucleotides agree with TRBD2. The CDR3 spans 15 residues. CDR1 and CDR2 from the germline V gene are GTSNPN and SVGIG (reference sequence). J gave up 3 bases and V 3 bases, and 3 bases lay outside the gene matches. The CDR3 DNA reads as TGTGCCTGGAGCGTAGCGGGAGGGTACACCGGGGAGCTGTTTTTT. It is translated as CAWSVAGGYTGELFF.

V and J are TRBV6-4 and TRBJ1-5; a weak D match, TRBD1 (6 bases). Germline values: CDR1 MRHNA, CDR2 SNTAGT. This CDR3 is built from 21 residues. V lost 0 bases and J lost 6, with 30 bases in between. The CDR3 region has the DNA TGTGCCAGCAGTGACTCTCGCGGACAGCCCCGAAGTCTCATTAGGACTCAGCCCCAGCATTTT. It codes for CASSDSRGQPRSLIRTQPQHF.

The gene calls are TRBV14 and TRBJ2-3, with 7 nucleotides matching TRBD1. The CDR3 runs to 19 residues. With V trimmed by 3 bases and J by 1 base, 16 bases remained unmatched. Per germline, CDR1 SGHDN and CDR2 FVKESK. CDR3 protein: CASSQFPRDSFSGTDTQYF. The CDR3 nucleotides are TGTGCCAGCAGCCAGTTCCCCCGGGACAGTTTTTCCGGCACAGATACGCAGTATTTT.

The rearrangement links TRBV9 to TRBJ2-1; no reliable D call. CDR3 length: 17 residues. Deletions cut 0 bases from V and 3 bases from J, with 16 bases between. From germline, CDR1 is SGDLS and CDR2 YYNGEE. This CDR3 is CASSVGASAEYYNEQFF. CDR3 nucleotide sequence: TGTGCCAGCAGCGTAGGGGCCTCGGCGGAGTACTACAATGAGCAGTTCTTC.

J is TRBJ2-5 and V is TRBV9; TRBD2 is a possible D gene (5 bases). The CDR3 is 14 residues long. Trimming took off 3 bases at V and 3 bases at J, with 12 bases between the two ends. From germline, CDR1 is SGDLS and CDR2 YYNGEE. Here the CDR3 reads CASSGEGSKETQYF. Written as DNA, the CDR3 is TGTGCCAGCAGCGGCGAGGGTAGCAAAGAGACCCAGTACTTC.

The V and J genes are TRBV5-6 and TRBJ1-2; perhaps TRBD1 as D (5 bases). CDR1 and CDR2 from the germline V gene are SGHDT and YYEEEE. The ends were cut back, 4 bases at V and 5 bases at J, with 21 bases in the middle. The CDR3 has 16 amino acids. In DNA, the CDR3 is TGTGCCAGCAGCCTTGGTTGGACGGGGGAATTATATGGCTACACCTTC. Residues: CASSLGWTGELYGYTF.

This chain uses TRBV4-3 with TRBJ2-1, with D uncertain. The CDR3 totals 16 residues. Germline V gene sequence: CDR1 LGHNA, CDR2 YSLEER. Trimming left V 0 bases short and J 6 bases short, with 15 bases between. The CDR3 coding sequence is TGCGCCAGCAGCCAAGAGATGGGCCCCTGGGGCAATGAGCAGTTCTTC. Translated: CASSQEMGPWGNEQFF.

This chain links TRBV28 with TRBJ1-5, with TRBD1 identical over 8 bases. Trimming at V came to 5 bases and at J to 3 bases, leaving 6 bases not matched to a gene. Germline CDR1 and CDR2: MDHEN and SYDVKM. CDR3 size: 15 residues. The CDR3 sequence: CASSLTGGTNQPQHF. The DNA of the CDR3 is TGTGCCAGCAGTCTTACAGGGGGTACCAATCAGCCCCAGCATTTT.

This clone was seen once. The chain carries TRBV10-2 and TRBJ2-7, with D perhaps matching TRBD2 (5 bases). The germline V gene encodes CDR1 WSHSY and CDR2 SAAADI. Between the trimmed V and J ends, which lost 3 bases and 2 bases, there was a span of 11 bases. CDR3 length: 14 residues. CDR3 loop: CASSDGIGAYEQYF. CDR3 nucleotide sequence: TGCGCCAGCAGTGACGGGATAGGAGCCTACGAGCAGTACTTC.

In DNA, the CDR3 is TGTGCCAGCAGTGACCAGACAGGGTTTGGAGAGACCCAGTACTTC. Translation gives CASSDQTGFGETQYF. The chain recombines TRBV28 with TRBJ2-5, with 7 positions matching TRBD1. The CDR3 consists of 15 residues. The junction had 10 bases not matched to a gene; V was cut back by 5 bases and J by 4 bases. Germline V CDR1 and CDR2: MDHEN, SYDVKM.

The CDR3 nucleotides read TGTGCCAGCAGTTCGACAGGGGTCGAGCAGTACTTC. It specifies CASSSTGVEQYF. This rearrangement joins TRBV28 to TRBJ2-7; 8 bases map to TRBD1. The CDR3 runs 12 residues. Germline V lookup: CDR1 MDHEN, CDR2 SYDVKM. V lost 4 bases, J lost 6 bases, and 2 bases stayed unmatched.

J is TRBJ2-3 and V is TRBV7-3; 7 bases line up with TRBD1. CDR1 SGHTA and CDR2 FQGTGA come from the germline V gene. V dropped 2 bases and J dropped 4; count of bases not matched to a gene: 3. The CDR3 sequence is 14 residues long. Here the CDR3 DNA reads TGTGCCAGCAGCTTAGGGCAGGGGGCAGATACGCAGTATTTT. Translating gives CASSLGQGADTQYF.

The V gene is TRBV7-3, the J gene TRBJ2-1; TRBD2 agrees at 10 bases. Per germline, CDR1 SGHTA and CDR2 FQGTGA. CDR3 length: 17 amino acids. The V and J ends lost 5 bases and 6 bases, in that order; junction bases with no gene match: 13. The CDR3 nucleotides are TGTGCCAGCAGCGATTCTAGCGGGGGCCACTTGGGCAATGAGCAGTTCTTC. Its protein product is CASSDSSGGHLGNEQFF.

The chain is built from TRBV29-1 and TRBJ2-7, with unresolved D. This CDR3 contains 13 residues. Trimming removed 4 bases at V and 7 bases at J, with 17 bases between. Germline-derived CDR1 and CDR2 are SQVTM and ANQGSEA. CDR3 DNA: TGCAGCGTTGTTGCGGCCTACTCCGGGGAGCAGTACTTC. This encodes CSVVAAYSGEQYF.

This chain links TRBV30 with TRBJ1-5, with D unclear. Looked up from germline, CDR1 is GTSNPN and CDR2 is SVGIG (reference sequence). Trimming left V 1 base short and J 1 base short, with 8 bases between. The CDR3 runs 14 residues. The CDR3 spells CAWSEFTSNQPQHF. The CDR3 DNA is TGTGCCTGGAGTGAGTTTACGAGCAATCAGCCCCAGCATTTT.

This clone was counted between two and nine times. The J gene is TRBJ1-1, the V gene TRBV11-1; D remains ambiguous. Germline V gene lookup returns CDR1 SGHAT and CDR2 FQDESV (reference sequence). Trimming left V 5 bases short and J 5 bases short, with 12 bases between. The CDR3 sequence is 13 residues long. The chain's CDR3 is CASSPRWQTEAFF. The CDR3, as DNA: TGTGCCAGCAGCCCTCGGTGGCAAACTGAAGCTTTCTTT.

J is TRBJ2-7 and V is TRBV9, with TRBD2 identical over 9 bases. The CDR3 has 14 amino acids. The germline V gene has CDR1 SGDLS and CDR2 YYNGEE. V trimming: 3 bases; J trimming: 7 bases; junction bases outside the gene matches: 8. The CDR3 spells CASSGGLALEEQYF. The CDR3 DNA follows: TGTGCCAGCAGCGGGGGACTAGCTCTAGAAGAGCAGTACTTC.

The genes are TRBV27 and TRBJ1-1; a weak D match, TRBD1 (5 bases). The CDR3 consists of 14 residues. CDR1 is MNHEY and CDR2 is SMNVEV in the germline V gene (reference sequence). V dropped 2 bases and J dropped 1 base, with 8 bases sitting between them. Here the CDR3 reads CASSLRDGNTEAFF. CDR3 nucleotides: TGTGCCAGCAGTTTAAGGGACGGGAACACTGAAGCTTTCTTT.